Shown below are 19 T cell receptor beta chains from a single sample sequenced in a study of blood T cell repertoires in COVID-19. Sequencing used immunoSEQ multiplex PCR; TCRdb keeps in-frame clones, though not all of them. Of about 130,000 clones listed, around 88% are singletons. The sample was peripheral blood. The origin of the receptors is a middle-aged man with acute or convalescent COVID-19.

CDR3 in DNA: TGTGCCAGCAGCTTAGTACAGGGTATGACTGAAGCTTTCTTT. Its translation is CASSLVQGMTEAFF. The chain links TRBV7-2 to TRBJ1-1; the D gene is possibly TRBD1 (6 bases). Trimming took off 1 base at V and 5 bases at J, with 11 bases between the two ends. From germline, CDR1 is SGHTA and CDR2 FQGNSA. The length of the CDR3 is 14 residues.

V and J are TRBV11-2 and TRBJ2-3, with D maybe TRBD2 (5 bases). This CDR3 comprises 13 residues. Germline-derived CDR1 and CDR2 are SGHAT and FQNNGV. V lost 6 bases and J 0 bases, leaving 7 bases between the germline ends. CDR3 in DNA: TGTGCCAGCAGTGGAGGTAGCACAGATACGCAGTATTTT. As protein: CASSGGSTDTQYF.

The genes are TRBV29-1 and TRBJ1-1; D is unclear. This CDR3 comprises 12 residues. The V gene's germline CDR1 is SQVTM and CDR2 ANQGSEA. V was clipped by 6 bases and J by 0 bases, with 8 bases between them. The CDR3 spells CSVGLLNTEAFF. Here the CDR3 DNA reads TGCAGCGTAGGACTCCTGAACACTGAAGCTTTCTTT.

The chain joins TRBV5-4 to TRBJ2-3, with TRBD2 matching over 7 bases. The germline V gene has CDR1 SGHNT and CDR2 YYREEE (reference sequence). Unmatched junction bases numbered 7, after V lost 4 bases and J lost 2 bases. The CDR3 consists of 15 residues. Written as DNA, the CDR3 is TGTGCCAGCAGCCCCGGCGGGACTAACACAGATACGCAGTATTTT. It translates to CASSPGGTNTDTQYF. Supplemented by reference TRBV5-4 and TRBJ2-3, the full variable domain reads ETGVTQSPTHLIKTRGQQVTLRCSSQSGHNTVSWYQQALGQGPQFIFQYYREEENGRGNFPPRFSGLQFPNYSSELNVNALELDDSALYLCASSPGGTNTDTQYFGPGTRLTVL.

The chain joins TRBV15 to TRBJ1-1; D is possibly TRBD1 (5 bases). V dropped 5 bases and J dropped 3 bases, with 16 bases sitting between them. This CDR3 comprises 15 residues. Germline lookup yields CDR1 LNHNV and CDR2 YYDKDF (reference sequence). CDR3 in amino acids: CATSEPGRGDTEAFF. Written as DNA, the CDR3 is TGTGCCACCAGCGAGCCGGGGCGGGGGGACACTGAAGCTTTCTTT. The complete variable domain, with remaining parts taken from reference TRBV15 and TRBJ1-1, reads DAMVIQNPRYQVTQFGKPVTLSCSQTLNHNVMYWYQQKSSQAPKLLFHYYDKDFNNEADTPDNFQSRRPNTSFCFLDIRSPGLGDTAMYLCATSEPGRGDTEAFFGQGTRLTVV.

V usage is TRBV28 and J usage is TRBJ1-5, with a possible D match to TRBD1 (5 bases). The germline V gene encodes CDR1 MDHEN and CDR2 SYDVKM. The V and J ends lost 6 bases and 5 bases respectively, with 20 bases between them. The CDR3 runs to 16 residues. CDR3 bases: TGTGCCAGCAGCCCCCAACGAGGCGGGGGTCATCAGCCCCAGCATTTT. Translation: CASSPQRGGGHQPQHF.

This rearrangement joins TRBV6-6 to TRBJ2-1; no reliable D call. Germline V gene data show CDR1 as MNHNY and CDR2 as SVGAGI (reference sequence). V lost 0 bases to trimming and J lost 4 bases, with 7 bases between them. The CDR3 loop spans 14 amino acids. The CDR3 spells CASSYSTGYNEQFF. The CDR3 nucleotides are TGTGCCAGCAGTTACTCCACTGGTTACAATGAGCAGTTCTTC.

V usage is TRBV6-5 and J usage is TRBJ2-7; 9 bases are a match to TRBD1. The CDR3 totals 15 residues. Trimming cost V 6 bases and J 3 bases; bases outside gene matches: 9. Germline CDR1 reads MNHEY; CDR2 reads SVGAGI. The CDR3 DNA reads TGTGCCAGCAGGCGAGGGGGACAGGGCATCTACGAGCAGTACTTC. This encodes CASRRGGQGIYEQYF.

CDR3 sequence reads: CASSPAQNTEAFF. The CDR3 DNA reads as TGTGCCAGCTCACCAGCACAGAACACTGAAGCTTTCTTT. The V and J genes are TRBV18 and TRBJ1-1; D unclear. This CDR3 has 13 amino acids. Deletions cut 2 bases from V and 1 base from J, with 5 bases between. The germline CDR1 and CDR2 sequences are KGHSH and LQKENI. The variable domain in full, completed from reference TRBV18 and TRBJ1-1, reads NAGVMQNPRHLVRRRGQEARLRCSPMKGHSHVYWYRQLPEEGLKFMVYLQKENIIDESGMPKERFSAEFPKEGPSILRIQQVVRGDSAAYFCASSPAQNTEAFFGQGTRLTVV.

V and J are TRBV27 and TRBJ1-5; tentative D call: TRBD1 (5 bases). CDR1 and CDR2 from the germline V gene are MNHEY and SMNVEV (reference sequence). The CDR3 has 17 residues. Trimming removed 5 bases at V and 7 bases at J, with 24 bases between. CDR3 bases: TGTGCCAGCAGTAAATTTCAGGCAGGGAGGCCCAAACAGCCCCAGCATTTT. This encodes CASSKFQAGRPKQPQHF.

CDR3 nucleotide sequence: TGTGCCAGCAGTGTTTCGGGACAGGGGTTTTCACCCCTCCACTTT. Translation gives CASSVSGQGFSPLHF. The chain uses TRBV6-1 and TRBJ1-6; 10 bases map to TRBD1. After removal of 4 bases from V and 9 bases from J, the junction contained 6 bases not matched to a gene. Germline assignment: CDR1 MNHNS and CDR2 SASEGT. CDR3 size: 15 residues.

This clone was found once. This rearrangement joins TRBV10-2 to TRBJ2-2; 8 bases map to TRBD2. Germline assignment: CDR1 WSHSY and CDR2 SAAADI. Trimming at V came to 10 bases and at J to 4 bases, leaving 5 bases not matched to a gene. CDR3 length: 13 amino acids. The CDR3 nucleotides are TGCGCCACAGCTAGCGGGTTCACCGGGGAGCTGTTTTTT. Amino acids: CATASGFTGELFF.

The chain recombines TRBV4-2 with TRBJ2-3, with TRBD2 as a possible D gene (6 bases). Germline CDR1 LGHNA, CDR2 YNFKEQ. Trimming removed 0 bases from V and 0 bases from J, with 13 bases in between. The CDR3 runs 17 residues. For the CDR3, the DNA is TGTGCCAGCAGCCAAGACGAGGCGGGGCGGAGCACAGATACGCAGTATTTT. As protein: CASSQDEAGRSTDTQYF.

The V call is TRBV20-1, the J call TRBJ2-1; the match to TRBD1 covers 8 bases. The germline V gene has CDR1 DFQATT and CDR2 SNEGSKA (reference sequence). V shed 3 bases, J shed 8 bases, and the junction held 9 bases outside the gene matches. This CDR3 comprises 14 residues. The CDR3 region has the DNA TGCAGTGCTAGTGCCTGGACAGGGACCGATGAGCAGTTCTTC. Its translation: CSASAWTGTDEQFF.

The rearrangement joins TRBV6-5 to TRBJ1-1, with D possibly being TRBD1 (5 bases). V shed 3 bases and J shed 0 bases, with 8 bases lying between them. Germline lookup yields CDR1 MNHEY and CDR2 SVGAGI. CDR3 length: 14 residues. The DNA for the CDR3 is TGTGCCAGCAGTTATGTAGGGGTGAACACTGAAGCTTTCTTT. Residues: CASSYVGVNTEAFF.

The rearrangement uses TRBV29-1 and TRBJ1-4, with 8 bases that match TRBD1. The CDR3 has 13 amino acids. Germline V gives CDR1 SQVTM, CDR2 ANQGSEA. V was clipped by 5 bases and J by 8 bases; unmatched bases: 7. In DNA, the CDR3 is TGCAGCGTTACTGGACAGGGAAACGAAAAACTGTTTTTT. It specifies CSVTGQGNEKLFF.

The genes are TRBV19 and TRBJ2-2, with 7 bases fitting TRBD1. The trim removed 4 bases at V and 0 bases at J, leaving 11 bases unmatched. CDR3 length: 18 amino acids. CDR1 is LNHDA, CDR2 SQIVND, per germline (reference sequence). The CDR3 loop is CASSTSPRDRANTGELFF. CDR3 nucleotides: TGTGCCAGTAGTACATCCCCCCGGGACAGAGCGAACACCGGGGAGCTGTTTTTT.

The chain employs TRBV7-2 and TRBJ1-5; the D is unclear. The CDR3 runs 13 residues. The V gene lost 1 base and the J gene lost 7 bases, with 8 bases spanning the gap. Germline CDR1 is SGHTA and CDR2 is FQGNSA. The CDR3: CASSLVPGQPQHF. The CDR3 DNA follows: TGTGCCAGCAGCTTAGTCCCGGGGCAGCCCCAGCATTTT.

CDR3 residues: CASSLRTGVSPLHF. In nucleotides, the CDR3 is TGTGCCAGCTCCCTTCGGACAGGGGTATCACCCCTCCACTTT. V is TRBV25-1 and J is TRBJ1-6; 9 nucleotides agree with TRBD1. CDR3 length equals 14 residues. In germline, CDR1 is MGHDK, CDR2 SYGVNS. The V and J ends lost 8 bases and 10 bases, in that order; junction bases with no gene match: 9. Using reference TRBV25-1 and TRBJ1-6 for the parts outside the CDR3, the full variable domain is EADIYQTPRYLVIGTGKKITLECSQTMGHDKMYWYQQDPGMELHLIHYSYGVNSTEKGDLSSESTVSRIRTEHFPLTLESARPSHTSQYLCASSLRTGVSPLHFGNGTRLTVT.